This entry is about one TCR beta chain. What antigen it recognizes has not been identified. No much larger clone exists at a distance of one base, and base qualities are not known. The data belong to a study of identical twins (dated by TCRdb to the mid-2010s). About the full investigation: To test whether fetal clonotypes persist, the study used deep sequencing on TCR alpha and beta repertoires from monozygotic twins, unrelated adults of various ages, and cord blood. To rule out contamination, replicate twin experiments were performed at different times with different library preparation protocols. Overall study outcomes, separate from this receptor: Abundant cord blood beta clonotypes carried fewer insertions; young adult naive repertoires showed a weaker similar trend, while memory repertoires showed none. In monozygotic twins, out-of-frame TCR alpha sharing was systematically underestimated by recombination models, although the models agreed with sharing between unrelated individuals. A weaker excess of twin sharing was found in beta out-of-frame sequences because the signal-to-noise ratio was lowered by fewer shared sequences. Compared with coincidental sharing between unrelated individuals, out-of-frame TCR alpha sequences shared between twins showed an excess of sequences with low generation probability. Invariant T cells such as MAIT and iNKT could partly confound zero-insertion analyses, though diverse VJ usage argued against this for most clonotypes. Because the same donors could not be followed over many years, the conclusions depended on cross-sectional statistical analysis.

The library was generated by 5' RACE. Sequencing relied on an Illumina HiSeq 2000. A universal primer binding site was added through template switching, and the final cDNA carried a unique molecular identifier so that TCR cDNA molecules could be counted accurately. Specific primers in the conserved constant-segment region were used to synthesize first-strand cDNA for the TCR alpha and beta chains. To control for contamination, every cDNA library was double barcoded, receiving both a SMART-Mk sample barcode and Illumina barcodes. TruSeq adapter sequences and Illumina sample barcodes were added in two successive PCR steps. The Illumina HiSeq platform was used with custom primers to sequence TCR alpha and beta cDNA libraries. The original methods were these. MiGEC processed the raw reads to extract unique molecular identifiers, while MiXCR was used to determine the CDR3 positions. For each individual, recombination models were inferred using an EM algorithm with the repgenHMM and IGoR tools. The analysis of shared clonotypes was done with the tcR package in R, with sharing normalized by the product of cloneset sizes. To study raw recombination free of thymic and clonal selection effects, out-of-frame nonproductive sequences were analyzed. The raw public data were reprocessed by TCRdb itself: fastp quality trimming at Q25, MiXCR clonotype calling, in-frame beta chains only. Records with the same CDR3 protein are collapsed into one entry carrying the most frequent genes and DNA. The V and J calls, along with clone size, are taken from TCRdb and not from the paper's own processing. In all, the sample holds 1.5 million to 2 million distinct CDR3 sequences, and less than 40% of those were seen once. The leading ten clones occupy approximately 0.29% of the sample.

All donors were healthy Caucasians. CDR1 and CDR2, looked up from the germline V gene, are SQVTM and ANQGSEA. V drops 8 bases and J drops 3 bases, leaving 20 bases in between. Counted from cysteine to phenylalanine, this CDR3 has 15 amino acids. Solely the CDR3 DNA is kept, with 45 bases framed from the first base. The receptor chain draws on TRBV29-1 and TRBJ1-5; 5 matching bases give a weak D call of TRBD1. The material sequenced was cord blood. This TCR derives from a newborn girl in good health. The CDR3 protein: CSLQRTQGHNQPQHF. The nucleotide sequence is TGCAGCCTCCAACGGACACAAGGCCACAATCAGCCCCAGCATTTT.